These 30 T cell receptor beta chains originate from one sample sequenced in a study of chemoradiotherapy in HPV16-positive cancers. Libraries were prepared by immunoSEQ multiplex PCR; TCRdb keeps only in-frame clonotypes and omits some of them. The data contain fewer than 30,000 clones, about nine tenths of them singletons. The sequences come from blood, collected from a patient who underwent chemoradiotherapy. The origin of the receptors is a human donor with HPV-associated anogenital cancer.

The rearrangement links TRBV5-1 to TRBJ2-7; possibly TRBD2 for D (6 bases). Germline lookup yields CDR1 SGHRS and CDR2 YFSETQ. The germline V and J ends were trimmed by 0 bases and 0 bases, with 13 bases remaining between them. This CDR3 contains 16 residues. CDR3 in amino acids: CASSLVAGISSYEQYF. CDR3 DNA sequence: TGCGCCAGCAGCTTGGTGGCGGGGATTAGCTCCTACGAGCAGTACTTC.

This clone is termed medium-sized. The chain uses TRBV20-1 and TRBJ2-7; possibly TRBD1 for D (5 bases). Germline CDR1 and CDR2: DFQATT and SNEGSKA (reference sequence). The CDR3 is 11 residues long. V lost 5 bases and J lost 5, with 10 bases in between. As DNA, the CDR3 is TGCAGTGCTCCAGGGTCCCACGAGCAGTACTTC. Amino acids: CSAPGSHEQYF.

This chain connects TRBV5-1 to TRBJ2-7; 11 nucleotides line up with TRBD2. V was pared by 5 bases and J by 2 bases, with 6 bases of the junction left unmatched. Germline values: CDR1 SGHRS, CDR2 YFSETQ. The CDR3 spans 15 residues. DNA of the CDR3: TGCGCCAGCAGTTTCGGGACTAGCGGTCCCTACGAGCAGTACTTC. It translates to CASSFGTSGPYEQYF. Variable domain in full (rest from reference TRBV5-1 and TRBJ2-7): KAGVTQTPRYLIKTRGQQVTLSCSPISGHRSVSWYQQTPGQGLQFLFEYFSETQRNKGNFPGRFSGRQFSNSRSEMNVSTLELGDSALYLCASSFGTSGPYEQYFGPGTRLTVT.

The chain links TRBV2 to TRBJ2-7, with 14 positions matching TRBD2. The CDR3 contains 15 residues. Germline CDR1 is SNHLY and CDR2 is FYNNEI. The junction had 4 bases not matched to a gene; V was cut back by 6 bases and J by 3 bases. CDR3 DNA sequence: TGTGCCAGCAGGGTCGGACTAGCGGGGGGCTACGAGCAGTACTTC. Its translation: CASRVGLAGGYEQYF.

The chain links TRBV5-1 to TRBJ2-3; maybe TRBD1 (5 bases). The V end was cut by 0 bases, the J end by 0 bases, with 11 bases between. Per the germline V gene, CDR1 is SGHRS and CDR2 is YFSETQ. There are 16 residues in the CDR3. CDR3 in DNA: TGCGCCAGCAGCTTGGAACGGACAACTAGCACAGATACGCAGTATTTT. It encodes CASSLERTTSTDTQYF.

This chain uses TRBV19 with TRBJ2-1; D not certain. Trimming took 3 bases from V and 0 from J, leaving 6 bases between them. Germline CDR1 and CDR2: LNHDA and SQIVND (reference sequence). This CDR3 has 14 amino acids. The CDR3 is CASSMSSSYNEQFF. The CDR3 region has the DNA TGTGCCAGTAGTATGTCCAGCTCCTACAATGAGCAGTTCTTC.

The chain carries TRBV28 and TRBJ2-7; 8 bases align to TRBD1. With 5 bases clipped from V and 2 bases from J, the junction kept 8 bases outside the gene matches. The V gene's germline CDR1 is MDHEN and CDR2 SYDVKM. This CDR3 is built from 15 residues. The CDR3 bases are TGTGCCAGCAGTGACCGGGACAGGCTACCCTACGAGCAGTACTTC. Translating it yields CASSDRDRLPYEQYF.

The count of this clone is one. This chain connects TRBV5-1 to TRBJ1-1; the D gene is possibly TRBD1 (6 bases). The CDR3 covers 13 residues. Germline V CDR1 and CDR2: SGHRS, YFSETQ. Trimming shortened V by 3 bases and J by 1 base, and 7 bases separated the two germline ends. The DNA for the CDR3 is TGCGCCAGCAGCTCGGGACAGAACACTGAAGCTTTCTTT. Translated: CASSSGQNTEAFF. Full variable domain (outside the CDR3, taken from reference TRBV5-1 and TRBJ1-1): KAGVTQTPRYLIKTRGQQVTLSCSPISGHRSVSWYQQTPGQGLQFLFEYFSETQRNKGNFPGRFSGRQFSNSRSEMNVSTLELGDSALYLCASSSGQNTEAFFGQGTRLTVV.

This clone appeared a single time. This CDR3 is CASSYSRHSGNTIYF. In DNA, the CDR3 is TGTGCCAGCAGTTACTCGAGGCACTCTGGAAACACCATATATTTT. The chain links TRBV6-5 to TRBJ1-3, with D uncertain. Germline values: CDR1 MNHEY, CDR2 SVGAGI. This CDR3 has 15 amino acids. Trimming removed 0 bases from V and 0 bases from J, with 6 bases in between.

V gene TRBV2 combines with J gene TRBJ1-5, with a weak D call TRBD1 (5 bases). Trimming took 6 bases from V and 0 from J, leaving 12 bases between them. The CDR3 has 15 amino acids. Germline loops: CDR1 SNHLY, CDR2 FYNNEI. The CDR3 DNA sequence: TGTGCCAGCAGCGGTGACAGTCATAGCAATCAGCCCCAGCATTTT. Protein: CASSGDSHSNQPQHF.

The gene calls are TRBV28 and TRBJ2-1; D might be TRBD1 or TRBD2, each matching 5 bases. This CDR3 is built from 13 residues. Germline-derived CDR1 and CDR2 are MDHEN and SYDVKM. V lost 8 bases to trimming and J lost 7 bases, with 15 bases between them. The chain's CDR3 is CASRGSPSNEQFF. The CDR3 bases are TGTGCCAGCCGGGGCAGCCCTTCGAATGAGCAGTTCTTC. Full variable domain (remainder filled in from reference TRBV28 and TRBJ2-1): DVKVTQSSRYLVKRTGEKVFLECVQDMDHENMFWYRQDPGLGLRLIYFSYDVKMKEKGDIPEGYSVSREKKERFSLILESASTNQTSMYLCASRGSPSNEQFFGPGTRLTVL.

The chain joins TRBV15 to TRBJ1-1; possibly TRBD1 for D (6 bases). CDR3 size: 15 residues. V was trimmed by 5 bases and J by 11 bases, leaving 24 bases between them. Germline values: CDR1 LNHNV, CDR2 YYDKDF (reference sequence). The CDR3 sequence: CATSAPGHGLVAAFF. CDR3 DNA sequence: TGTGCCACCAGCGCTCCGGGACACGGTTTAGTGGCCGCTTTCTTT.

J is TRBJ1-4 and V is TRBV28; the D gene is possibly TRBD1 (6 bases). CDR1 and CDR2 (germline): MDHEN, SYDVKM. V lost 2 bases and J lost 7, with 11 bases in between. This CDR3 comprises 14 residues. Here the CDR3 DNA reads TGTGCCAGCAGTTTAGGGGGGGCTATTGAAAAACTGTTTTTT. Amino acid sequence: CASSLGGAIEKLFF.

V usage is TRBV5-4 and J usage is TRBJ1-1; D gene ambiguous. CDR3 size: 12 residues. Germline V gives CDR1 SGHNT, CDR2 YYREEE (reference sequence). Deletions cut 5 bases from V and 5 bases from J, with 10 bases between. The CDR3 region is CASRGWDTEAFF. The DNA of the CDR3 is TGTGCCAGCAGGGGATGGGATACTGAAGCTTTCTTT.

The V gene is TRBV30, the J gene TRBJ2-7, with D possibly being TRBD1 or TRBD2 (5 bases each). CDR3 length: 13 residues. Germline CDR1 and CDR2: GTSNPN and SVGIG (reference sequence). Trimming took off 8 bases at V and 4 bases at J, with 18 bases between the two ends. The CDR3 DNA is TGTGCCACCCGGGACGACCGATTGTACGAGCAGTACTTC. It specifies CATRDDRLYEQYF.

This clone occurred once. The chain joins TRBV5-6 to TRBJ2-7; D not resolved. Germline CDR1 and CDR2: SGHDT and YYEEEE. Trimming stripped 0 bases from V and 3 bases from J, with 7 bases between. The CDR3 loop spans 13 amino acids. CDR3 in DNA: TGTGCCAGCAGCTTGGACGGATACTACGAGCAGTACTTC. Protein product: CASSLDGYYEQYF.

The V and J genes are TRBV27 and TRBJ2-3; 9 bases line up with TRBD2. The germline V gene has CDR1 MNHEY and CDR2 SMNVEV (reference sequence). CDR3 size: 16 residues. The trim removed 7 bases at V and 4 bases at J, leaving 12 bases unmatched. CDR3 amino acids: CASTYLGLAGADTQYF. The CDR3 DNA reads as TGTGCCAGCACCTATCTCGGGTTAGCGGGAGCAGATACGCAGTATTTT.

The CDR3 region is CASSRGGYGYTF. CDR3 nucleotides: TGTGCCAGCAGTCGGGGCGGCTATGGCTACACCTTC. V and J are TRBV2 and TRBJ1-2, with D perhaps TRBD1 (5 bases). CDR1 is SNHLY and CDR2 is FYNNEI in the germline V gene. This CDR3 is built from 12 residues. V was cut by 5 bases and J by 4 bases, with 8 bases left in between.

This clone was found a few times. The rearrangement links TRBV2 to TRBJ1-5, with 7 bases that match TRBD1. This CDR3 spans 18 amino acids. V shed 3 bases and J 2 bases; nucleotides not matched to a gene: 13. Germline V gene data show CDR1 as SNHLY and CDR2 as FYNNEI. The DNA for the CDR3 is TGTGCCAGCAGTGATCCGCTTGGGGAGGGGGCAGGCAATCAGCCCCAGCATTTT. As protein: CASSDPLGEGAGNQPQHF.

This clone is a singleton in its sample. The chain is built from TRBV28 and TRBJ2-2; the D is unclear. The CDR3 contains 11 residues. CDR1 MDHEN and CDR2 SYDVKM come from the germline V gene. The V gene lost 7 bases and the J gene lost 1 base, with 1 base spanning the gap. Here the CDR3 DNA reads TGTGCCAGCAAGAACACCGGGGAGCTGTTTTTT. Amino acids: CASKNTGELFF.

The chain carries TRBV10-2 and TRBJ2-7; 9 bases fit TRBD2. This CDR3 spans 17 amino acids. V dropped 8 bases and J dropped 2; count of bases not matched to a gene: 16. Per the germline V gene, CDR1 is WSHSY and CDR2 is SAAADI. The CDR3 DNA reads as TGCGCCAGCGTGGGACTACGGGTAGCGGGGGCTGCCTACGAGCAGTACTTC. This gives the protein CASVGLRVAGAAYEQYF.

This rearrangement joins TRBV30 to TRBJ1-1, with D perhaps TRBD1 (6 bases). Germline CDR1 is GTSNPN and CDR2 is SVGIG (reference sequence). The ends were cut back, 1 base at V and 9 bases at J, with 12 bases in the middle. This CDR3 is 12 amino acids long. The CDR3 DNA sequence: TGTGCCTGGAGTGGGGGGGCCAGTAAAGCTTTCTTT. It is translated as CAWSGGASKAFF.

The rearrangement joins TRBV18 to TRBJ2-5, with 8 bases lining up with TRBD2. Germline-derived CDR1 and CDR2 are KGHSH and LQKENI. This CDR3 is 12 amino acids long. With V trimmed by 8 bases and J by 5 bases, 4 bases remained unmatched. CDR3 nucleotide sequence: TGTGCCAGCCGAGCGGGGGATGAGACCCAGTACTTC. Protein: CASRAGDETQYF.

The V and J genes are TRBV28 and TRBJ2-7; 7 bases agree with TRBD2. The CDR3 contains 16 residues. The junction had 10 bases not matched to a gene; V was cut back by 5 bases and J by 0 bases. Germline assignment: CDR1 MDHEN and CDR2 SYDVKM. The CDR3 loop is CASSPTTSLSSYEQYF. The CDR3 region has the DNA TGTGCCAGCAGTCCTACGACTAGCCTTAGCTCCTACGAGCAGTACTTC.

The rearrangement links TRBV13 to TRBJ2-5, with 9 nucleotides matching TRBD2. Losses at the gene ends were 5 bases for V and 2 bases for J; bases not matched to a gene: 9. The germline CDR1 and CDR2 sequences are PRHDT and FYEKMQ (reference sequence). The CDR3 is made up of 16 amino acids. The CDR3 nucleotides read TGTGCCAGCAGCCACACTAGCGGGTGGGGACAAGAGACCCAGTACTTC. This encodes CASSHTSGWGQETQYF.

This clone was found once. The gene calls are TRBV30 and TRBJ2-5; D is possibly TRBD1 (6 bases). The germline V gene encodes CDR1 GTSNPN and CDR2 SVGIG (reference sequence). Trimming shortened V by 3 bases and J by 3 bases, and 11 bases separated the two germline ends. This CDR3 contains 13 residues. CDR3 sequence (DNA): TGTGCCTGGAGCGGGCCAGGGGAAGAGACCCAGTACTTC. This encodes CAWSGPGEETQYF.

This clone was counted only a few times. The gene calls are TRBV18 and TRBJ2-7; the D is unclear. The V end was cut by 5 bases, the J end by 7 bases, with 18 bases between. CDR3 length: 14 amino acids. Germline lookup yields CDR1 KGHSH and CDR2 LQKENI. The CDR3 sequence is CASSVGTLLGEQYF. CDR3 bases: TGTGCCAGCTCAGTGGGAACACTCCTGGGGGAGCAGTACTTC. Full variable domain (remainder filled in from reference TRBV18 and TRBJ2-7): NAGVMQNPRHLVRRRGQEARLRCSPMKGHSHVYWYRQLPEEGLKFMVYLQKENIIDESGMPKERFSAEFPKEGPSILRIQQVVRGDSAAYFCASSVGTLLGEQYFGPGTRLTVT.

J is TRBJ2-3 and V is TRBV9, with 10 bases aligning to TRBD2. V was clipped by 2 bases and J by 6 bases; unmatched bases: 6. The CDR3 consists of 15 residues. The germline V gene encodes CDR1 SGDLS and CDR2 YYNGEE. CDR3 in DNA: TGTGCCAGCAGCGTGGTAGCGGGAGGTTTGGATACGCAGTATTTT. Translation gives CASSVVAGGLDTQYF.

The chain uses TRBV6-1 and TRBJ2-1; no definite D call. Germline CDR1 reads MNHNS; CDR2 reads SASEGT. CDR3 length: 17 residues. The V end lost 0 bases, the J end lost 0 bases, and 12 bases lay between the germline ends. Here the CDR3 reads CASSEALNSYSYNEQFF. In nucleotides, the CDR3 is TGTGCCAGCAGTGAAGCCCTTAACAGCTACTCCTACAATGAGCAGTTCTTC.

This chain links TRBV5-4 with TRBJ2-6; no clear D gene. Germline V gene sequence: CDR1 SGHNT, CDR2 YYREEE (reference sequence). V was shortened by 5 bases and J by 0 bases, with 9 bases between the two germline ends. CDR3 length: 15 amino acids. CDR3 amino acids: CASSDLLSGANVLTF. CDR3 in DNA: TGTGCCAGCAGTGACCTTCTCTCTGGGGCCAACGTCCTGACTTTC.